The clone carrying this TCR beta chain was detected a few times. The CDR3 is 15 amino acids. The V gene lost 0 bases and the J gene lost 5 bases, with 11 bases spanning the gap. CDR1 is SGHRS, CDR2 YFSETQ, per germline. The data were produced by immunoSEQ multiplex PCR, yet TCRdb's version contains in-frame clones alone and is incomplete. The sample holds just under 95,000 clones, around 92% seen once. These data belong to a study of T cell changes during pregnancy in multiple sclerosis. This sequence joins TRBV5-1 and TRBJ1-4, with D possibly being TRBD1 (5 bases). This TCR was recovered from a female donor with multiple sclerosis, enrolled in a pregnancy study. This specimen was peripheral blood, taken in the first trimester of pregnancy. DNA of the CDR3: TGCGCCAGCAGCTTGGTAGTAGGGGTAAATGAAAAACTGTTTTTT. Its translation is CASSLVVGVNEKLFF.